This T cell receptor (beta chain) was sequenced for a study of CD8+ T cells in alopecia areata. Study-wide background: For the treated group, dosing was oral tofacitinib at 5 to 10 mg twice daily. Regarding the study as a whole: Clonality in lesional scalp, especially alopecia totalis/universalis, exceeded that of normal scalp. Among the top 100, expanded CD8+ clones, as well as scalp clonality, were significantly decreased by tofacitinib.

Notes on this clone: Antigen unknown.

Treatment of the sample: oral pan-JAK inhibitor, 5-10 mg twice daily. Extraction and reverse transcription of RNA yielded cDNA as the sequencing template. This table comes from immunoSEQ multiplex PCR, and its TCRdb copy is limited to in-frame clones, with some not included. The data show 120,000 or so clones, over 60% seen once. CDR1 SEHNR and CDR2 FQNEAQ come from the germline V gene (reference sequence). CDR3 length: 14 residues. V was trimmed by 3 bases and J by 0 bases, leaving 8 bases between them. Material: CD4+ T cells sorted from blood, obtained at week 4, from a patient treated with tofacitinib. This clonotype originated in a human donor with alopecia areata. V usage is TRBV7-9 and J usage is TRBJ1-2; maybe TRBD1 (5 bases). The CDR3 nucleotides are TGTGCCAGCAGCTTCAGGGAGACTAACTATGGCTACACCTTC. Amino acid sequence: CASSFRETNYGYTF.